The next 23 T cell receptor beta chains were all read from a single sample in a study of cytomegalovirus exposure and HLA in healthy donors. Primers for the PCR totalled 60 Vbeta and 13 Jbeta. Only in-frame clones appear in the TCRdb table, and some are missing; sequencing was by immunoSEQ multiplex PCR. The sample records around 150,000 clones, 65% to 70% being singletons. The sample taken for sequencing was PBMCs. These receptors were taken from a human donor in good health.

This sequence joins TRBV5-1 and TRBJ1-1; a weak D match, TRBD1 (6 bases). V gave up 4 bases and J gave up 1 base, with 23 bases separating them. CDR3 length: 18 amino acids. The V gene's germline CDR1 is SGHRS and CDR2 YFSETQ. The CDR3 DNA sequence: TGCGCCAGCAGCCCTAGACAGGTCACGAAAGGATGGAACACTGAAGCTTTCTTT. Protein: CASSPRQVTKGWNTEAFF.

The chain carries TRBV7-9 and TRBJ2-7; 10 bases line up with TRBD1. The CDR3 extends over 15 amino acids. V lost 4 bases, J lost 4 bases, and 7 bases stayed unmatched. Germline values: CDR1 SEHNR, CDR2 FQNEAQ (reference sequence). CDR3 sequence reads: CASSYSGQGPYEQYF. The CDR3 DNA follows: TGTGCCAGCAGCTATTCGGGACAGGGGCCTTACGAGCAGTACTTC.

In DNA, the CDR3 is TGTGCCAGCGATTTATATCCCTTACAGGGGATGAACGAGCAGTACTTC. Translating gives CASDLYPLQGMNEQYF. The chain has TRBV7-9 and TRBJ2-7; the match to TRBD1 covers 7 bases. This CDR3 spans 16 amino acids. V was pared by 8 bases and J by 5 bases, with 18 bases of the junction left unmatched. Germline CDR1 and CDR2: SEHNR and FQNEAQ (reference sequence). Based on the CDR3 plus reference TRBV7-9 and TRBJ2-7, the full variable domain is DTGVSQNPRHKITKRGQNVTFRCDPISEHNRLYWYRQTLGQGPEFLTYFQNEAQLEKSRLLSDRFSAERPKGSFSTLEIQRTEQGDSAMYLCASDLYPLQGMNEQYFGPGTRLTVT.

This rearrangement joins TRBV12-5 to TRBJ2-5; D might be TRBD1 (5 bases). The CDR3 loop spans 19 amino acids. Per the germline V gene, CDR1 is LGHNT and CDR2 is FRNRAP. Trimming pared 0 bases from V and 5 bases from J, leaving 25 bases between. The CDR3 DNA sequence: TGTGCTAGTGGTTTGGTTTGGTGGGAAGGGGCGGAGCCCGTGGAGACCCAGTACTTC. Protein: CASGLVWWEGAEPVETQYF.

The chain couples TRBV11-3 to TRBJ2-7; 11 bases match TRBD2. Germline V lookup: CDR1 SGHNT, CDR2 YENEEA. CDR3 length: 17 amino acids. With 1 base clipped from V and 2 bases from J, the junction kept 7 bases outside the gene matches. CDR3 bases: TGTGCCAGCAGCTTAGGCGGGACTAGCGGAGTGACCTACGAGCAGTACTTC. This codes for CASSLGGTSGVTYEQYF. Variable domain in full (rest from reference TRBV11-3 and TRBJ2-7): EAGVVQSPRYKIIEKKQPVAFWCNPISGHNTLYWYLQNLGQGPELLIRYENEEAVDDSQLPKDRFSAERLKGVDSTLKIQPAELGDSAVYLCASSLGGTSGVTYEQYFGPGTRLTVT.

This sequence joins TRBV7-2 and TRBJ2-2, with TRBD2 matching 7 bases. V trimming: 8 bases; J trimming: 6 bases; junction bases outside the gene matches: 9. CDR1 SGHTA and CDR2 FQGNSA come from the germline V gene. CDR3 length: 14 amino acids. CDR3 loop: CASSGGSWSGELFF. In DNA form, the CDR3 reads TGTGCCAGCTCGGGGGGTTCTTGGTCCGGGGAGCTGTTTTTT.

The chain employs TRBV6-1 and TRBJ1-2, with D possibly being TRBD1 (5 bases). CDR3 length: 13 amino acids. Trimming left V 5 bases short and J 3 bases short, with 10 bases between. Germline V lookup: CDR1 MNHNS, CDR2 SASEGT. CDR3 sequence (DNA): TGTGCCAGCAGTCCGGGGGGGTACTATGGCTACACCTTC. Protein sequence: CASSPGGYYGYTF.

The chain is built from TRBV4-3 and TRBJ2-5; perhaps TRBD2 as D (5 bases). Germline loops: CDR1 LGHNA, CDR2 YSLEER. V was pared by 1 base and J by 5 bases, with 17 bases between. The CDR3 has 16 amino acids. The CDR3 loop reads CASSQGVRLARETQYF. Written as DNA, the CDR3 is TGCGCCAGCAGCCAAGGTGTGAGGCTAGCACGGGAGACCCAGTACTTC.

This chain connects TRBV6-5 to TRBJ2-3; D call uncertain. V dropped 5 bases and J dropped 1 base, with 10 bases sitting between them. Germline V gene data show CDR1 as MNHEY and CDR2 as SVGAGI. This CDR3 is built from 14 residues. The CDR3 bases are TGTGCCAGCAGTCGCCAACTCGGCACAGATACGCAGTATTTT. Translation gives CASSRQLGTDTQYF.

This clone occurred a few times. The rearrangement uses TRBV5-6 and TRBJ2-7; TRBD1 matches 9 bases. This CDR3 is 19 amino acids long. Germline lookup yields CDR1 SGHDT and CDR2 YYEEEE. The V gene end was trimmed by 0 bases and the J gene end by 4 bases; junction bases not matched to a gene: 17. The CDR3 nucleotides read TGTGCCAGCAGCTTGGGTTCTTTGTGGTTTGGGACAGGGACTTACGAGCAGTACTTC. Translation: CASSLGSLWFGTGTYEQYF.

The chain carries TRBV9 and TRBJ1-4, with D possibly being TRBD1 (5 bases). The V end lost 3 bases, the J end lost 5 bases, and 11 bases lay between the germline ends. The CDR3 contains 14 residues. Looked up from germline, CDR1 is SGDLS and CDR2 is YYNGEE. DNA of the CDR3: TGTGCCAGCAGCGGGGGGGGAGGGAATGAAAAACTGTTTTTT. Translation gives CASSGGGGNEKLFF.

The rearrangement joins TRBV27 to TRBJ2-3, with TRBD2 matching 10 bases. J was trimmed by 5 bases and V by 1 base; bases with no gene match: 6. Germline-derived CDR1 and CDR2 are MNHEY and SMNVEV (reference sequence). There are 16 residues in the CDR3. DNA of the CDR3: TGTGCCAGCAGTTTATATTGGGGACTAGCGATAGATACGCAGTATTTT. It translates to CASSLYWGLAIDTQYF.

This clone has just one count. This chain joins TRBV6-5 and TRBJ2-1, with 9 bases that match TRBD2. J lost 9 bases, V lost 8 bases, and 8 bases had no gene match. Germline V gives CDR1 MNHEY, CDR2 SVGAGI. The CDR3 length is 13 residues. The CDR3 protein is CASSGGRAGEQFF. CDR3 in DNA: TGTGCCAGCTCTGGCGGGAGGGCCGGTGAGCAGTTCTTC.

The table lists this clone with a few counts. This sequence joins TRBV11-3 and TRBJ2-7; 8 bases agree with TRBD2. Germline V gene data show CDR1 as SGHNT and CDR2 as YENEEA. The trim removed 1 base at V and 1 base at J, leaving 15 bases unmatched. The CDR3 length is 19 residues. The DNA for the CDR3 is TGTGCCAGCAGCTTAGCGTCTACGGCTAGCGGGCGCGAATCCTACGAGCAGTACTTC. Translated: CASSLASTASGRESYEQYF.

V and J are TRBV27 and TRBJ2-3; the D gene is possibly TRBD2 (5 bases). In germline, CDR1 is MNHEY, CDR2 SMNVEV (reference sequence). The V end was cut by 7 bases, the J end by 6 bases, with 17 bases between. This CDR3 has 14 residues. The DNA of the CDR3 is TGTGCCAGCACCCCTGGGCTAGCCCGGGATACGCAGTATTTT. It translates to CASTPGLARDTQYF.

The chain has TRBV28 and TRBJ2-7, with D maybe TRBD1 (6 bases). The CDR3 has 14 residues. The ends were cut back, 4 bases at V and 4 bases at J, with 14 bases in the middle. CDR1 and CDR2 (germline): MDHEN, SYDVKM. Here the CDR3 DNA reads TGTGCCAGCAGTTCCTCGAGAACAGGGTACGAGCAGTACTTC. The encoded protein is CASSSSRTGYEQYF.

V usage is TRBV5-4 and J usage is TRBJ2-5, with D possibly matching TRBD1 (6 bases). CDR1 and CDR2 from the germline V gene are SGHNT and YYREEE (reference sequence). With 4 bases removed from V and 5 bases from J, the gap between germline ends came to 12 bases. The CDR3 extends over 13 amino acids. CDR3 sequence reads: CASSPTGTETQYF. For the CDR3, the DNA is TGTGCCAGCAGCCCCACAGGGACGGAGACCCAGTACTTC.

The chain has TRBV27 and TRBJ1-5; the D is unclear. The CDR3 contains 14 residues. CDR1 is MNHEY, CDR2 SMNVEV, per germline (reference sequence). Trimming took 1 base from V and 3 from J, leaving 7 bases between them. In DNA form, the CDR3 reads TGTGCCAGCAGTTTATACAGAAACAATCAGCCCCAGCATTTT. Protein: CASSLYRNNQPQHF.

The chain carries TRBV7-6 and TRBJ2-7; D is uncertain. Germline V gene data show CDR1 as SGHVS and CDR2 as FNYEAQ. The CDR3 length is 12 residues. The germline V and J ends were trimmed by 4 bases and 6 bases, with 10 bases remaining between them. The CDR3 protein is CASSSRRSEQYF. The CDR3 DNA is TGTGCCAGCAGCTCAAGGAGAAGCGAGCAGTACTTC.

CDR3 sequence (DNA): TGTGCCAGCTCACCGGGACAGGGAATAGATACGCAGTATTTT. Its protein product is CASSPGQGIDTQYF. This chain joins TRBV18 and TRBJ2-3; 9 bases align to TRBD1. The CDR3 is 14 residues long. Trimming removed 3 bases from V and 5 bases from J; junction bases left unmatched: 3. CDR1 is KGHSH and CDR2 is LQKENI in the germline V gene.

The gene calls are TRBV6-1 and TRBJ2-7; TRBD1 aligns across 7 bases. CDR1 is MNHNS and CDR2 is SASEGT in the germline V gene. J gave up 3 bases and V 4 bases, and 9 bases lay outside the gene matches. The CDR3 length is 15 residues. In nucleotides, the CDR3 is TGTGCCAGCAGTGGTCCCGAGACAGGGATCTACGAGCAGTACTTC. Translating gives CASSGPETGIYEQYF.

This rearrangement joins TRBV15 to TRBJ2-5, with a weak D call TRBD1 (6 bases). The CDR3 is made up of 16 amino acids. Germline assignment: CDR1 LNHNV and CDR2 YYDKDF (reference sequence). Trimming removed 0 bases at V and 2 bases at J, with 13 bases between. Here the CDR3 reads CATSRDPGTYQETQYF. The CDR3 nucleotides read TGTGCCACCAGCAGAGATCCCGGGACATATCAAGAGACCCAGTACTTC. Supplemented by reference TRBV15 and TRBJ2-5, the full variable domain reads DAMVIQNPRYQVTQFGKPVTLSCSQTLNHNVMYWYQQKSSQAPKLLFHYYDKDFNNEADTPDNFQSRRPNTSFCFLDIRSPGLGDTAMYLCATSRDPGTYQETQYFGPGTRLLVL.

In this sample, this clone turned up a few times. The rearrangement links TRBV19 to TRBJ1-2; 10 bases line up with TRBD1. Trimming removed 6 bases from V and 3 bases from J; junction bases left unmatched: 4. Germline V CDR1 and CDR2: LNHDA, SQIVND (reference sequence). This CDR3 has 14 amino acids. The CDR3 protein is CASSRDRGDYGYTF. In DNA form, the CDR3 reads TGTGCCAGTAGCCGGGACAGGGGTGACTATGGCTACACCTTC. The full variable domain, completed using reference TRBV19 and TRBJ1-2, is DGGITQSPKYLFRKEGQNVTLSCEQNLNHDAMYWYRQDPGQGLRLIYYSQIVNDFQKGDIAEGYSVSREKKESFPLTVTSAQKNPTAFYLCASSRDRGDYGYTFGSGTRLTVV.